The subject of this entry is one T cell receptor (beta chain). This sample is drawn from a study of blood T cell repertoires in COVID-19. As for the study in general: Samples came from the United States, Italy and Spain, spanning acute and convalescent COVID-19. The analysed material was cDNA or gDNA that came from T cells, B-cell-depleted T cells, or PBMCs.

During active infection, Seattle patients enrolled and were then monitored through disease. Authors' analysis steps: The authors estimated nucleated cell counts from reference gene primer amplification. Clones were sequenced by immunoSEQ multiplex PCR, and TCRdb holds only the in-frame ones, with some missing. The V and J calls and clone size are taken from that table; D and trimming were inferred from the DNA. Altogether 200,000 or so clones are present, about 85% being singletons, with the ten largest covering approximately 0.97%. The clonotype originates from a man aged 60-69 years with COVID-19, enrolled during active disease. The sequenced material came from peripheral blood.

The DNA of the CDR3 is TGCGCCAGCAGCCTCCGGGACACTACCGTTCCCGCCGGGGAGCTGTTTTTT. This translates into CASSLRDTTVPAGELFF. The chain couples TRBV5-1 to TRBJ2-2; maybe TRBD1 (6 bases). Germline values: CDR1 SGHRS, CDR2 YFSETQ. There are 17 residues in the CDR3. V lost 4 bases and J 6 bases, leaving 22 bases between the germline ends.